This T cell receptor (beta chain) was captured in a study of regulatory T cells in long-lasting Graves disease. Turning to the study itself: The definition of persistent Graves' disease was over 5 years of antithyroid drugs with positive TSH receptor antibodies. Study-wide points: New patients shared around 920 public clonotypes, fewer than the approximately 2,700 shared by persistent patients. Relative to newly diagnosed Graves' patients, persistent ones had lower TCR diversity. Persistent disease showed a preference for TRBV28, TRBJ1-2 and TRBJ2-5.

Comments on this clonotype: Its antigen is unidentified.

V was cut by 6 bases and J by 0 bases, with 17 bases left in between. The length of the CDR3 is 16 residues. Germline-derived CDR1 and CDR2 are LNHDA and SQIVND (reference sequence). Library construction for TCR beta used iRepertoire HTBI primers and Arm-PCR of CDR3 regions. TCRdb re-called the multiplex PCR reads through MiXCR, storing one row per CDR3 protein. This repertoire shows roughly 450,000 distinct CDR3 sequences, 23% found once; its top ten account for about a quarter. This sample's time point: persistent/refractory GD, antithyroid drugs over 5 years with positive TRAb. After RNA was extracted from PBMCs, the TCR library was made from it.

Here the sequenced sample was peripheral blood mononuclear cells (PBMCs), taken when the disease was refractory, from a patient treated with antithyroid drugs. The receptor was derived from a female donor with Graves disease. The V call is TRBV19, the J call TRBJ1-1; D is perhaps TRBD1 (6 bases). CDR3 DNA: TGTGCCAGTAGCCACGGGGGCGGGGGGATGAACACTGAAGCTTTCTTT. Translating gives CASSHGGGGMNTEAFF.